The 19 T cell receptor beta chains below come from one sample, sequenced in a study of regulatory and conventional T cells in RAG deficiency. Using immunoSEQ multiplex PCR, the repertoire was profiled, and TCRdb retains in-frame clones only, with some absent. The sample consists of about 46,000 clones, more than 80% of them appearing once. Blood CD4+ CD25-low CD127-high conventional T cells supplied the genomic DNA template. These records were also assigned to another study, of regulatory T cells. Turning to that study: The PCR used 52 TRBV and 13 TRBJ primers.

The material sequenced was CD4+ effector T cells sorted from blood. The receptors derive from a human donor in good health.

The chain links TRBV19 to TRBJ1-2, with D unresolved. Trimming took 3 bases from V and 6 from J, leaving 14 bases between them. The CDR3 loop spans 14 amino acids. Germline CDR1 and CDR2: LNHDA and SQIVND (reference sequence). CDR3 amino acids: CASSIPKSRDGYTF. Here the CDR3 DNA reads TGTGCCAGTAGTATTCCAAAGTCACGGGATGGCTACACCTTC.

The gene calls are TRBV19 and TRBJ2-6; unclear D gene. Looked up from germline, CDR1 is LNHDA and CDR2 is SQIVND (reference sequence). Trimming pared 5 bases from V and 4 bases from J, leaving 12 bases between. The CDR3 extends over 15 amino acids. This chain's CDR3 is CASSPTQGGANVLTF. Written as DNA, the CDR3 is TGTGCCAGTAGTCCCACCCAAGGAGGGGCCAACGTCCTGACTTTC.

J is TRBJ2-4 and V is TRBV30, with D possibly being TRBD1 or TRBD2 (6 bases each). Looked up from germline, CDR1 is GTSNPN and CDR2 is SVGIG (reference sequence). The CDR3 length is 14 residues. V lost 0 bases, J lost 9 bases, and 15 bases lay in between. The CDR3 region is CAWSVRREGGIQYF. The CDR3, as DNA: TGTGCCTGGAGTGTACGCCGAGAGGGGGGCATTCAGTACTTC. Filled out from reference TRBV30 and TRBJ2-4, the complete variable domain reads SQTIHQWPATLVQPVGSPLSLECTVEGTSNPNLYWYRQAAGRGLQLLFYSVGIGQISSEVPQNLSASRPQDRQFILSSKKLLLSDSGFYLCAWSVRREGGIQYFGAGTRLSVL.

This sequence joins TRBV6-1 and TRBJ1-4; possibly TRBD1 for D (6 bases). Looked up from germline, CDR1 is MNHNS and CDR2 is SASEGT. This CDR3 is 14 amino acids long. Trimming took off 5 bases at V and 8 bases at J, with 15 bases between the two ends. The CDR3 DNA sequence: TGTGCCAGCAGTACGGGGGGCGCTGGGGAAAAACTGTTTTTT. Encoded protein: CASSTGGAGEKLFF.

The chain recombines TRBV30 with TRBJ1-4; D is unresolved. Trimming left V 0 bases short and J 8 bases short, with 7 bases between. This CDR3 comprises 12 residues. Germline lookup yields CDR1 GTSNPN and CDR2 SVGIG (reference sequence). The CDR3 here is CAWSVSVEKLFF. The CDR3 DNA reads TGTGCCTGGAGTGTAAGTGTGGAAAAACTGTTTTTT.

The rearrangement links TRBV5-1 to TRBJ2-3; D not certain. The germline V gene has CDR1 SGHRS and CDR2 YFSETQ. The CDR3 spans 16 residues. Trimming left V 3 bases short and J 2 bases short, with 16 bases between. Here the CDR3 reads CASSSTTQLYTDTQYF. Here the CDR3 DNA reads TGCGCCAGCAGCTCCACGACACAACTATACACAGATACGCAGTATTTT.

The CDR3 nucleotides read TGTGCCAGCAGCTTGACTTCCCAGTTAGGCATTCAGTACTTC. Translating it yields CASSLTSQLGIQYF. The chain recombines TRBV5-6 with TRBJ2-4; D call uncertain. CDR3 length equals 14 residues. Looked up from germline, CDR1 is SGHDT and CDR2 is YYEEEE. V was pared by 1 base and J by 9 bases, with 14 bases between.

The rearrangement links TRBV28 to TRBJ2-3; a weak D match, TRBD1 (5 bases). Germline CDR1 and CDR2: MDHEN and SYDVKM. This CDR3 is 12 amino acids long. V gave up 8 bases and J gave up 6 bases, with 12 bases separating them. The CDR3 DNA sequence: TGTGCCAGCTCCAGGGTAAGGGATACGCAGTATTTT. It codes for CASSRVRDTQYF.

This clone was seen only a few times. This chain links TRBV7-9 with TRBJ1-3; D is undetermined. The CDR3 is 14 amino acids. The V end was cut by 8 bases, the J end by 0 bases, with 11 bases between. Germline CDR1 reads SEHNR; CDR2 reads FQNEAQ (reference sequence). Here the CDR3 reads CASAVGHSGNTIYF. The CDR3 DNA sequence: TGTGCCAGCGCCGTCGGGCACTCTGGAAACACCATATATTTT.

This sequence joins TRBV19 and TRBJ1-5; D not resolved. The CDR3 spans 17 residues. Germline V lookup: CDR1 LNHDA, CDR2 SQIVND (reference sequence). V was cut by 6 bases and J by 2 bases, with 20 bases left in between. The CDR3 bases are TGTGCCAGTAGAAAAGGCCGGGAGGCTTTGGGCAATCAGCCCCAGCATTTT. It yields the protein CASRKGREALGNQPQHF.

This sequence joins TRBV2 and TRBJ2-7; D remains unclear. Trimming took off 4 bases at V and 3 bases at J, with 7 bases between the two ends. The CDR3 is 12 amino acids. Germline CDR1 SNHLY, CDR2 FYNNEI. DNA of the CDR3: TGTGCCAGCAGTGCACAGAACTACGAGCAGTACTTC. Translation: CASSAQNYEQYF. The variable domain in full, completed from reference TRBV2 and TRBJ2-7, reads EPEVTQTPSHQVTQMGQEVILRCVPISNHLYFYWYRQILGQKVEFLVSFYNNEISEKSEIFDDQFSVERPDGSNFTLKIRSTKLEDSAMYFCASSAQNYEQYFGPGTRLTVT.

The chain links TRBV19 to TRBJ1-2; D possibly corresponds to TRBD1 (5 bases). The CDR3 length is 17 residues. Germline V lookup: CDR1 LNHDA, CDR2 SQIVND (reference sequence). V was clipped by 6 bases and J by 6 bases, with 26 bases between them. The CDR3 sequence is CASRYGRGGAGLNGYTF. In DNA, the CDR3 is TGTGCCAGTAGGTATGGCCGAGGTGGGGCAGGGTTAAATGGCTACACCTTC.

V gene TRBV5-1 combines with J gene TRBJ1-1; D remains ambiguous. The CDR3 sequence is 14 residues long. Germline V gives CDR1 SGHRS, CDR2 YFSETQ. The germline V and J ends were trimmed by 6 bases and 2 bases, with 14 bases remaining between them. DNA of the CDR3: TGCGCCAGCACCGGACCGGGTACCAACACTGAAGCTTTCTTT. Its protein is CASTGPGTNTEAFF.

This clone was counted a few times. This chain links TRBV25-1 with TRBJ2-3, with D perhaps TRBD1 (6 bases). This CDR3 is built from 14 residues. V lost 4 bases, J lost 3 bases, and 11 bases lay in between. Germline values: CDR1 MGHDK, CDR2 SYGVNS. Here the CDR3 reads CASSGRGKTDTQYF. The CDR3 nucleotides are TGTGCCAGCAGTGGAAGGGGGAAAACAGATACGCAGTATTTT.

V is TRBV7-6 and J is TRBJ1-4, with TRBD1 matching over 11 bases. Germline V gene data show CDR1 as SGHVS and CDR2 as FNYEAQ. This CDR3 is built from 16 residues. The trim removed 5 bases at V and 8 bases at J, leaving 10 bases unmatched. CDR3 region: CASSPARRTGGEKLFF. CDR3 coding DNA: TGTGCCAGCAGCCCCGCCCGGAGGACAGGGGGCGAAAAACTGTTTTTT. The whole variable domain, remainder taken from reference TRBV7-6 and TRBJ1-4, is GAGVSQSPRYKVTKRGQDVALRCDPISGHVSLYWYRQALGQGPEFLTYFNYEAQQDKSGLPNDRFSAERPEGSISTLTIQRTEQRDSAMYRCASSPARRTGGEKLFFGSGTQLSVL.

The V and J genes are TRBV7-9 and TRBJ1-1; 8 nucleotides match TRBD1. Germline V gene lookup returns CDR1 SEHNR and CDR2 FQNEAQ (reference sequence). V trimming: 0 bases; J trimming: 5 bases; junction bases outside the gene matches: 2. The CDR3 covers 14 residues. The CDR3 DNA follows: TGTGCCAGCAGCTTAGCGGACAGGGAAACTGAAGCTTTCTTT. This encodes CASSLADRETEAFF.

CDR3 DNA sequence: TGTGCCAGCAGCCGACTAGCGGGAGCCCGGAATGAGCAGTTCTTC. This codes for CASSRLAGARNEQFF. The chain carries TRBV7-9 and TRBJ2-1, with TRBD2 matching 12 bases. Trimming took 5 bases from V and 7 from J; bases not matched to a gene: 6. CDR1 is SEHNR, CDR2 FQNEAQ, per germline (reference sequence). This CDR3 spans 15 amino acids.

The chain has TRBV28 and TRBJ1-1; a weak D match, TRBD1 (5 bases). Germline CDR1 and CDR2: MDHEN and SYDVKM. V lost 6 bases, J lost 8 bases, and 13 bases lay in between. The CDR3 is 12 amino acids. CDR3 protein: CASREANREAFF. As DNA, the CDR3 is TGTGCCAGCAGAGAGGCCAACAGGGAAGCTTTCTTT. Full variable domain (remainder filled in from reference TRBV28 and TRBJ1-1): DVKVTQSSRYLVKRTGEKVFLECVQDMDHENMFWYRQDPGLGLRLIYFSYDVKMKEKGDIPEGYSVSREKKERFSLILESASTNQTSMYLCASREANREAFFGQGTRLTVV.

This chain uses TRBV5-1 with TRBJ1-2; no clear D gene. V lost 0 bases to trimming and J lost 7 bases, with 7 bases between them. Germline V CDR1 and CDR2: SGHRS, YFSETQ. CDR3 length equals 12 residues. CDR3 amino acids: CASSLGRSGYTF. The DNA of the CDR3 is TGCGCCAGCAGCTTGGGGAGGTCTGGCTACACCTTC.